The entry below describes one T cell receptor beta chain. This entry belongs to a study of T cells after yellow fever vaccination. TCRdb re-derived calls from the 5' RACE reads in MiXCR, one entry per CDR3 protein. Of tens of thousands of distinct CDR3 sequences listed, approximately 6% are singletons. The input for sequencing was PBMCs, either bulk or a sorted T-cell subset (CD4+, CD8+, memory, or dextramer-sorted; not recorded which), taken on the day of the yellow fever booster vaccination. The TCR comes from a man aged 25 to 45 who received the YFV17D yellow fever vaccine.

In DNA, the CDR3 is TGTGCCAGCAGCCCTGGAGCAACTAATGAAAAACTGTTTTTT. Protein product: CASSPGATNEKLFF. This chain links TRBV3-1 with TRBJ1-4; D call uncertain. V gave up 4 bases and J gave up 0 bases, with 6 bases separating them. The CDR3 runs 14 residues. Germline V gene data show CDR1 as LGHDT and CDR2 as YNNKEL (reference sequence).